This entry features one TCR beta chain sequence. The sample holds a few counts of this clone. Its antigen target is currently unknown. No base quality values were provided; no much bigger clone lies one nucleotide off. The record originates from a study of cytomegalovirus exposure and HLA in healthy donors (dated by TCRdb to about 2017). Concerning the study at large: According to an earlier analysis of a few hundred of the donors, 200 million or so T cells yielded 90 million to 140 million unique TCR beta sequences and about 300 Gb of sequence data. In addition to the first cohort of 500 to 850 subjects, a separate validation cohort of over 90 different subjects was used. All discovery cohort repertoires had been generated on a single sequencing platform. HLA typing included class I and class II loci at four-digit resolution. Across about 380 genotyped donors of the cohort, an average of roughly 200,000 unique TCR beta nucleotide sequences per donor were sequenced, and roughly 18% of those sequences were non-productive. The later analysis used no new phenotypic data to find candidate immune exposures, relying instead on TCR beta sequences and their occurrence across donors. Donor age, sex, ethnicity and CMV serostatus were compiled alongside the repertoire data. An earlier analysis of nearly 600 of the donors applied high-throughput TCR beta sequencing to assess whether each TCR beta V gene segment acted as functional or pseudogenic. The T cell repertoires of 666 subjects were profiled by immunosequencing and related to cytomegalovirus serostatus. Genome-wide SNP genotypes for about three fifths of the roughly 670 donors were used in a later genetic analysis, which treated that subset as a discovery cohort. Roughly 5 DR-DQ haplotypes were treated as single units for association and clustering because of strong linkage in the cohort. The aim of the study was to test whether cataloging public T cell receptors could identify signatures of past pathogen exposure. Roughly 290 gigabases of sequencing data and 75 million to 85 million unique TCR sequences made up an early release that covered several hundred HLA-typed donors. Typing coverage varied by locus: roughly 629-630 donors for A, B, C, DRB1 and DQB1; more than 500 for DQA1; 600 to 610 for DPA1; around 450 for DPB1. Of the roughly 410 genotyped donors, 70% to 90% were placed in the genetic ancestry cluster associated with self-reported Caucasian donors. In a later analysis, previously published TCR beta repertoires from roughly 710 donors were re-analyzed and high-resolution HLA genotyping was added so that TCR occurrence patterns could be studied. To predict cytomegalovirus infection status, the study brought together high-throughput TCR immunosequencing, statistical association of individual TCRs with disease status, and machine learning.

Including cysteine and phenylalanine, the CDR3 has 16 amino acids. Kept here is only the CDR3 DNA, which spans 48 bases and is read in frame from base 1. The germline V gene yields SGHVS for CDR1 and FQNEAQ for CDR2. For this chain, trimming is 5 bases at the V end and 5 bases at the J end, and the number of junction bases without a gene match is 4. The library was built by means of the immunoSEQ multiplex PCR assay. For the multiplex PCR, a mixture combining 60 forward primers for TCR Vbeta segments and 13 reverse primers for TCR Jbeta segments was used. The CDR3 region of rearranged TCR beta genes was amplified from genomic DNA by a multiplex PCR assay. The amplified TCR beta libraries were sequenced on the Illumina HiSeq System as 87-base-pair reads. Turning to the authors' computational methods: Across the 700 or so repertoires, a later analysis counted 80 million or so unique TCR beta chains, 9.5 million to 13 million of which were shared by at least two donors. A nearest-neighbor algorithm error-corrected the raw reads and collapsed the reads into unique sequences, merging closely related sequences to remove PCR and sequencing errors. To assign V, D and J gene segments, CDR3 sequences were aligned to IMGT reference sequences. For a sequence to be retained, a match of at least six nucleotides to both a V gene segment and a J gene segment was required. Rearrangements were called productive when the CDR3 lacked stop codons and stayed in frame with V and J; all others were non-productive. Following IMGT convention, CDR3 was defined as the stretch from the second conserved V-encoded cysteine up to the conserved J-encoded phenylalanine. The earlier analysis of about 590 of the donors excluded sequences that lacked an unambiguous match to a single V gene segment. In an earlier analysis of about 590 of the donors, a V segment was called functional when productive rearrangements were above 56.7%, and segregating when the standard deviation between donors exceeded 5%. A statistical classification framework was built to diagnose cytomegalovirus status from the catalog of TCR beta chain sequences. In a later analysis, V and J genes were assigned by comparing TCR nucleotide sequences against IMGT/GENE-DB human TR gene sequences. The TCRdist pipeline was used in a later analysis to assign CDR3 sequences and most-parsimonious VDJ recombination scenarios. In a later analysis, each TCR beta chain was defined by its CDR3 amino acid sequence together with its V-gene family, and reads without a unique V-gene family were excluded. In a later analysis, 550 to 650 highly shared, low-generation-probability nucleotide sequences were removed to address suspected cross-contamination and a sequencing artifact. For each public chain, a later analysis derived a clonal expansion index from normalized ranks of inferred template counts within each repertoire. In a later analysis, generation probabilities were computed with a VDJ recombination model fitted to out-of-frame rearrangements, and the resulting probabilities were checked against IGoR. In a later analysis, TCR-TCR, TCR-HLA and TCR-CMV co-occurrence was scored with hypergeometric tests, and a repertoire-size bias correction was applied to TCR pairs. A later analysis estimated false discovery rates by permuting HLA or CMV assignments 20 times. In a later analysis, co-occurring TCRs were grouped using DBSCAN, and TCRdist sequence similarity was added for clustering within HLA-allele-positive subsets. Repertoires with fewer than 30,000 or more than 120,000 public chains were left out of co-occurrence clustering, as were four to six repertoires with anomalous nucleotide sharing. This is the immuneACCESS table as TCRdb keeps it, with only in-frame sequences that have V and J called. A part of the clones is gone; compared with another copy, unresolved V genes explain less than half, and the rest is unexplained. The D gene and trimming were derived from the DNA, and the V and J assignments and clone size from that table. The sample table holds tens of thousands of clones, of which about 84% were seen once. The ten most abundant clones make up 2.7% of the sample.

The cohort comprised 670 or so healthy bone marrow donors. Cohort members were all nominally healthy when sampled, although unrecorded immune exposures were likely present. The donor was CMV seronegative and belonged to the group of over 300 seronegative cohort members. A peripheral blood sample was collected from each donor, and TCR beta sequencing was performed on peripheral blood mononuclear cells. Genomic DNA extraction from the blood cell samples was performed with the Qiagen DNeasy Blood Extraction Kit. What the authors observed across the whole study: Some IMGT-functional V segments, including TRBV6-2 and TRBV6-3, could not be told apart with the 87-base-pair reads, so those segments were excluded. Cytomegalovirus status was reported to be diagnosed by the classifier with high specificity and sensitivity in both the original and validation cohorts. Sequencing depth was assumed to be roughly uniform across donors in the presence/absence analyses, though that assumption may not hold. Because HLA typing was unavailable for some donors at each locus, only the typed subset was used in association tests. A later analysis reported that several top co-occurrence clusters appeared linked to parvovirus B19, influenza, CMV and Epstein-Barr virus. Three of the identified cytomegalovirus-associated TCR beta chains were confirmed in vitro to be specific for cytomegalovirus antigens. Across donors, most TCR sequences were observed very rarely, whereas some public TCRs were present in many individuals. Linkage disequilibrium might explain the correlated functional status among segregating V segments, but an unknown experimental factor could not be ruled out. A further reported finding was that TCR beta sequences accurately predicted the HLA-A and HLA-B alleles for most subjects in the first cohort. An earlier analysis of approximately 570 of the donors showed that most TCR beta V segments appeared in productive rearrangements either about 87% or about 30% of the time, which broadly matched IMGT annotations. The authors suggested that the approach could potentially be extended to other disease states and immunological phenotypes. Because counts were too low, some 17 rarely observed V segments, including chromosome 9 orphons, were excluded from the earlier analysis of roughly 580 of the donors. In a later analysis, HLA-associated TCR beta chains were found to be more clonally expanded and to have lower generation probabilities than equally common non-associated chains. According to a later genetic analysis, donors in an Asian-associated ancestry cluster had fewer N-insertions in productive TCRs than the approximately 650-donor mean. When HLA alleles, especially DR and DQ, strongly co-occurred, attributing TCR associations to individual alleles was difficult. A cluster of highly shared sequence variants was judged likely to be a technical artifact of the sequencing pipeline. According to a later analysis, TCR association rates differed among HLA loci, with DRB1 alleles showing the most associated TCRs and HLA-C alleles showing the fewest. In a later analysis, 15,000 to 20,000 TCR beta sequences were associated with specific HLA alleles at a false discovery rate of 0.05. Only TCR beta chains were sequenced in this cohort, and the absence of alpha or paired-chain data limited detectable features. Immune exposure information for the cohort was limited to CMV serostatus. Most CMV-associated TCR beta chains appeared to be HLA-restricted in a later analysis, and the HLA associations seemed to be driven largely by CMV exposure. A total of fewer than 200 TCR beta chains were listed by the study as associated with cytomegalovirus. An association between a missense DCLRE1C variant and V-gene and J-gene trimming of TCR beta chains was found in a later genetic analysis and replicated in an independent cohort.

Sequencing was carried out using PBMCs. The chain joins TRBV7-8 to TRBJ2-2; TRBD2 aligns with 14 central bases. This TCR derives from a man aged 45-65 years in good health and CMV-seronegative. The nucleotides are TGTGCCAGCAGCCCCCGGACTAGCGGGGGGACCGGGGAGCTGTTTTTT. Translated, it gives CASSPRTSGGTGELFF.